The entry below describes one T cell receptor (beta chain). The sample originates from a study of blood T cell repertoires in COVID-19. The wider study: Donors in the United States, Italy and Spain gave samples during acute or convalescent COVID-19.

The CDR3 loop spans 17 amino acids. Germline V gives CDR1 LNHDA, CDR2 SQIVND (reference sequence). V was pared by 3 bases and J by 0 bases, with 15 bases between. How the authors handled the data: Reference gene primers were amplified, and this amplification served to estimate nucleated cell counts. TCRdb keeps only in-frame clones here, not all; method: immunoSEQ multiplex PCR. That table is the source of V, J and clone size, and D and trimming were worked out from the DNA. The sample records roughly 100,000 clones, around 84% being singletons. The sample comprised peripheral blood. The TCR sequence derives from a man aged 45-65 years with active or convalescent COVID-19. V and J are TRBV19 and TRBJ1-5; D is ambiguous. This CDR3 reads CASSIAPDSFSNQPQHF. The CDR3 bases are TGTGCCAGTAGTATCGCCCCAGACTCATTTAGCAATCAGCCCCAGCATTTT.